A single sample is the source of the 32 T cell receptor beta chains below, sequenced in a study of T cells after yellow fever vaccination. TCRdb redid the calling of the 5' RACE reads with MiXCR, one entry per CDR3 protein. The profile shows approximately 510,000 distinct CDR3 sequences, less than 25% of them singletons. Sequencing was performed on PBMCs, taken 20 to 25 days after the first yellow fever vaccination. The source is a man younger than 35 who received the YFV17D yellow fever vaccine.

The rearrangement uses TRBV20-1 and TRBJ2-3, with 8 nucleotides matching TRBD2. There are 15 residues in the CDR3. The junction had 11 bases not matched to a gene; V was cut back by 3 bases and J by 6 bases. Germline V gene data show CDR1 as DFQATT and CDR2 as SNEGSKA (reference sequence). The CDR3 DNA is TGCAGTGCTAGGGTCGGGGGGGTTGCCTCTGATACGCAGTATTTT. This sequence encodes CSARVGGVASDTQYF.

This clonotype was observed a handful of times. V is TRBV6-5 and J is TRBJ2-7, with 8 bases lining up with TRBD2. V lost 6 bases to trimming and J lost 4 bases; unmatched junction nucleotides: 5. The CDR3 sequence is 13 residues long. Germline CDR1 MNHEY, CDR2 SVGAGI. CDR3 loop: CASSTGGGYEQYF. The CDR3 DNA reads TGTGCCAGCAGCACGGGGGGGGGATACGAGCAGTACTTC.

The chain is built from TRBV29-1 and TRBJ2-1; TRBD1 matches 7 bases. From germline, CDR1 is SQVTM and CDR2 ANQGSEA. The CDR3 covers 14 residues. Trimming removed 2 bases from V and 7 bases from J; junction bases left unmatched: 8. The CDR3: CSVEKTGTANEQFF. The CDR3 nucleotides read TGCAGCGTTGAAAAGACCGGGACAGCTAATGAGCAGTTCTTC.

This clonotype was counted only a few times. The chain recombines TRBV28 with TRBJ1-1; the D is unclear. V lost 5 bases and J 3 bases, leaving 7 bases between the germline ends. The length of the CDR3 is 12 residues. Germline values: CDR1 MDHEN, CDR2 SYDVKM. This CDR3 is CASSLSHTEAFF. The CDR3 DNA is TGTGCCAGCAGTCTCTCCCACACTGAAGCTTTCTTT.

This clonotype occurred a few times. The J gene is TRBJ2-5, the V gene TRBV20-1, with D possibly TRBD1 on 6 matching bases. Germline CDR1 is DFQATT and CDR2 is SNEGSKA (reference sequence). V lost 5 bases and J lost 5, with 12 bases in between. The CDR3 sequence is 12 residues long. The CDR3 is CSAPGDWETQYF. CDR3 sequence (DNA): TGCAGTGCTCCAGGGGATTGGGAGACCCAGTACTTC.

This clonotype was counted between two and nine times. The chain recombines TRBV7-6 with TRBJ2-7; 7 bases are a match to TRBD2. The J segment lost 3 bases and the V segment lost 5 bases, leaving 10 bases of the junction unmatched. The CDR3 spans 15 residues. Germline V gene lookup returns CDR1 SGHVS and CDR2 FNYEAQ. The CDR3 region is CASSPFAGEIYEQYF. DNA for the CDR3: TGTGCCAGCAGCCCGTTCGCGGGGGAGATCTACGAGCAGTACTTC.

Only a few counts were recorded for this clonotype. This chain connects TRBV10-3 to TRBJ1-3; D may be TRBD1 (6 bases). Germline V gene lookup returns CDR1 ENHRY and CDR2 SYGVKD. V shed 7 bases and J shed 0 bases, with 10 bases lying between them. This CDR3 contains 14 residues. Here the CDR3 reads CAITEDSSGNTIYF. Here the CDR3 DNA reads TGTGCCATCACCGAGGACAGCTCTGGAAACACCATATATTTT.

This clonotype was detected only a few times. The V and J genes are TRBV9 and TRBJ1-2, with D possibly TRBD1 on 6 matching bases. Germline V gene sequence: CDR1 SGDLS, CDR2 YYNGEE. There are 14 residues in the CDR3. Trimming took 4 bases from V and 2 from J, leaving 12 bases between them. The CDR3: CASSTGTANYGYTF. CDR3 in DNA: TGTGCCAGCAGCACAGGGACGGCGAACTATGGCTACACCTTC.

In this sample, this clonotype turned up a few times. This chain connects TRBV4-1 to TRBJ1-2; 10 bases line up with TRBD1. Unmatched junction bases numbered 5, after V lost 0 bases and J lost 1 base. Germline assignment: CDR1 MGHRA and CDR2 YSYEKL. There are 17 residues in the CDR3. CDR3 region: CASSQDLGTGDNYGYTF. DNA for the CDR3: TGCGCCAGCAGCCAAGATCTCGGGACAGGGGATAACTATGGCTACACCTTC.

The rearrangement links TRBV18 to TRBJ2-7; 7 bases map to TRBD1. The CDR3 is 16 residues long. J lost 4 bases, V lost 4 bases, and 13 bases had no gene match. The germline CDR1 and CDR2 sequences are KGHSH and LQKENI. The CDR3 coding sequence is TGTGCCAGCTCACGCCTCCCGGGACAGCGTTTTTACGAGCAGTACTTC. Translating gives CASSRLPGQRFYEQYF.

The table lists this clonotype with a few counts. CDR3 nucleotide sequence: TGCAGTGCTCACGGACAGGGCGCAGATACGCAGTATTTT. This gives the protein CSAHGQGADTQYF. The chain links TRBV20-1 to TRBJ2-3, with 8 bases that match TRBD1. CDR1 is DFQATT and CDR2 is SNEGSKA in the germline V gene (reference sequence). There are 13 residues in the CDR3. J gave up 4 bases and V 5 bases, and 5 bases lay outside the gene matches.

This clonotype was detected a few times. The V call is TRBV6-2 or TRBV6-3, the J call TRBJ2-1, with 12 bases identical to TRBD1. The CDR3 sequence is 15 residues long. J lost 8 bases, V lost 2 bases, and 4 bases had no gene match. Germline V gene data show CDR1 as MNHEY and CDR2 as SVGEGT. CDR3 in DNA: TGTGCCAGCAGTTACGGGACAGGGGGCGGGGATGAGCAGTTCTTC. This encodes CASSYGTGGGDEQFF.

This clonotype turned up a few times. CDR3 sequence reads: CASSPGTPFPEQFF. DNA for the CDR3: TGTGCCAGCAGCCCCGGGACTCCTTTTCCTGAGCAGTTCTTC. The chain has TRBV7-2 and TRBJ2-1; the D gene is possibly TRBD2 (6 bases). The CDR3 has 14 residues. Trimming shortened V by 5 bases and J by 9 bases, and 17 bases separated the two germline ends. Germline V lookup: CDR1 SGHTA, CDR2 FQGNSA.

The chain joins TRBV5-4 to TRBJ2-3, with 9 bases aligning to TRBD2. The CDR3 is 20 residues long. The junction had 15 bases not matched to a gene; V was cut back by 0 bases and J by 1 base. CDR1 and CDR2 from the germline V gene are SGHNT and YYREEE (reference sequence). CDR3 in amino acids: CASSLEGASGDRGGTDTQYF. CDR3 DNA: TGTGCCAGCAGCTTGGAAGGCGCTAGCGGGGACCGTGGGGGCACAGATACGCAGTATTTT.

This chain uses TRBV7-2 with TRBJ2-1; 7 bases are a match to TRBD1. The V and J ends lost 7 bases and 9 bases, in that order; junction bases with no gene match: 12. The CDR3 is 14 residues long. Germline values: CDR1 SGHTA, CDR2 FQGNSA. The CDR3 nucleotides are TGTGCCAGCACACGACAGGGCACCTTTGGTGAGCAGTTCTTC. Translated, it gives CASTRQGTFGEQFF. Combining the CDR3 with reference TRBV7-2 and TRBJ2-1 gives the whole variable domain GAGVSQSPSNKVTEKGKDVELRCDPISGHTALYWYRQSLGQGLEFLIYFQGNSAPDKSGLPSDRFSAERTGGSVSTLTIQRTQQEDSAVYLCASTRQGTFGEQFFGPGTRLTVL.

The chain is built from TRBV3-1 and TRBJ2-3, with 7 bases aligning to TRBD1. The germline V gene encodes CDR1 LGHDT and CDR2 YNNKEL (reference sequence). The CDR3 is made up of 16 amino acids. Trimming took 6 bases from V and 0 from J; bases not matched to a gene: 9. The DNA for the CDR3 is TGTGCCAGCAGTCCGAGACAGGGCCCTAGCACAGATACGCAGTATTTT. This encodes CASSPRQGPSTDTQYF.

The chain couples TRBV5-1 to TRBJ1-1, with a weak D call TRBD1 (6 bases). The germline gives CDR1 SGHRS, CDR2 YFSETQ. The CDR3 extends over 15 amino acids. Trimming removed 4 bases at V and 6 bases at J, with 19 bases between. The CDR3 region has the DNA TGCGCCAGCAGCCCCGGCTCCGGGGGGCCCGCTGAAGCTTTCTTT. Its translation: CASSPGSGGPAEAFF.

In its sample, this clonotype was seen once. V is TRBV7-3 and J is TRBJ2-3; D possibly corresponds to TRBD2 (5 bases). Trimming left V 5 bases short and J 7 bases short, with 16 bases between. This CDR3 region has 14 residues. Germline-derived CDR1 and CDR2 are SGHTA and FQGTGA. The CDR3 reads CASSPGLDRNTQYF. The DNA for the CDR3 is TGTGCCAGCAGCCCCGGACTCGATCGGAATACGCAGTATTTT. The full variable domain, with the rest looked up from reference TRBV7-3 and TRBJ2-3, is GAGVSQTPSNKVTEKGKYVELRCDPISGHTALYWYRQSLGQGPEFLIYFQGTGAADDSGLPNDRFFAVRPEGSVSTLKIQRTERGDSAVYLCASSPGLDRNTQYFGPGTRLTVL.

The rearrangement uses TRBV6-5 and TRBJ2-7; D is possibly TRBD2 (5 bases). CDR1 and CDR2 from the germline V gene are MNHEY and SVGAGI. The CDR3 is 16 residues long. The V gene lost 2 bases and the J gene lost 0 bases, with 14 bases spanning the gap. CDR3: CASSYPQRLSSYEQYF. In DNA, the CDR3 is TGTGCCAGCAGTTACCCTCAGCGGCTTAGCTCCTACGAGCAGTACTTC.

This clonotype has a single count. This chain uses TRBV9 with TRBJ2-5; possibly TRBD1 for D (5 bases). CDR1 and CDR2 (germline): SGDLS, YYNGEE. This CDR3 is built from 14 residues. Deletions cut 3 bases from V and 5 bases from J, with 14 bases between. The CDR3 sequence is CASSGTVSGETQYF. The CDR3 coding sequence is TGTGCCAGCAGCGGGACCGTCTCAGGGGAGACCCAGTACTTC.

The chain combines TRBV4-3 with TRBJ2-3; 8 nucleotides match TRBD2. The CDR3 spans 18 residues. The germline CDR1 and CDR2 sequences are LGHNA and YSLEER. With V trimmed by 1 base and J by 2 bases, 11 bases remained unmatched. CDR3 sequence reads: CASSQVAAGGGNTDTQYF. The CDR3 DNA is TGCGCCAGCAGCCAAGTGGCGGCTGGCGGGGGGAACACAGATACGCAGTATTTT.

There are a few counts of this clonotype. V and J are TRBV6-2 or TRBV6-3 and TRBJ1-2, with unresolved D. With 3 bases removed from V and 8 bases from J, the gap between germline ends came to 16 bases. Germline lookup yields CDR1 MNHEY and CDR2 SVGEGT. The CDR3 contains 14 residues. The CDR3 is CASSYSSEIGGYTF. DNA for the CDR3: TGTGCCAGCAGTTATTCCTCGGAGATCGGCGGCTACACCTTC.

This clonotype came up a few times. The chain joins TRBV7-8 to TRBJ1-5, with a tentative D call TRBD1 (5 bases). V lost 1 base to trimming and J lost 1 base, with 8 bases between them. Germline V CDR1 and CDR2: SGHVS, FQNEAQ. CDR3 length equals 15 residues. In DNA, the CDR3 is TGTGCCAGCAGCTTAGGGGGGACCAGCAATCAGCCCCAGCATTTT. Its translation is CASSLGGTSNQPQHF.

This clonotype appeared many times. V gene TRBV20-1 combines with J gene TRBJ2-1, with 9 nucleotides matching TRBD2. Per the germline V gene, CDR1 is DFQATT and CDR2 is SNEGSKA (reference sequence). The CDR3 is 13 amino acids. Trimming at V came to 4 bases and at J to 5 bases, leaving 3 bases not matched to a gene. This chain's CDR3 is CSATGTSHNEQFF. The CDR3 bases are TGCAGTGCTACCGGGACTAGCCACAATGAGCAGTTCTTC.

This clonotype was seen a handful of times. V usage is TRBV7-2 and J usage is TRBJ1-1, with TRBD1 matching 9 bases. Germline V gene data show CDR1 as SGHTA and CDR2 as FQGNSA. The length of the CDR3 is 14 residues. The V and J ends lost 5 bases and 3 bases, in that order; junction bases with no gene match: 4. CDR3 residues: CASSPRTGDTEAFF. The CDR3 DNA is TGTGCCAGCAGCCCCCGGACAGGGGACACTGAAGCTTTCTTT.

The chain employs TRBV20-1 and TRBJ2-1; the D gene could be TRBD1 or TRBD2 (6 bases each). The CDR3 has 14 amino acids. Looked up from germline, CDR1 is DFQATT and CDR2 is SNEGSKA (reference sequence). Deletions cut 0 bases from V and 2 bases from J, with 8 bases between. CDR3 region: CSAREGGPYNEQFF. CDR3 nucleotides: TGCAGTGCTAGAGAAGGGGGGCCCTACAATGAGCAGTTCTTC.

This clonotype was detected only a few times. This chain links TRBV5-1 with TRBJ1-1; D is uncertain. The CDR3 is 13 amino acids. The germline gives CDR1 SGHRS, CDR2 YFSETQ. Trimming removed 1 base from V and 6 bases from J, with 10 bases in between. The DNA for the CDR3 is TGCGCCAGCAGCTTGATGCGTAACGCTGAAGCTTTCTTT. It codes for CASSLMRNAEAFF.

The sample holds a few counts of this clonotype. This chain connects TRBV4-3 to TRBJ2-3, with no clear D. Germline V gene sequence: CDR1 LGHNA, CDR2 YSLEER. The V and J ends lost 1 base and 0 bases respectively, with 17 bases between them. This CDR3 region has 18 residues. CDR3 nucleotides: TGCGCCAGCAGCCAAGGTTTAAGCCAGACTTATAGCACAGATACGCAGTATTTT. It yields the protein CASSQGLSQTYSTDTQYF.

This clonotype was detected only a few times. The chain uses TRBV20-1 and TRBJ2-1; no reliable D call. The V gene's germline CDR1 is DFQATT and CDR2 SNEGSKA (reference sequence). Trimming took 3 bases from V and 5 from J, leaving 5 bases between them. The CDR3 is made up of 11 amino acids. The DNA of the CDR3 is TGCAGTGCTAGGAGGAACAATGAGCAGTTCTTC. Protein product: CSARRNNEQFF.

J is TRBJ1-5 and V is TRBV11-2; 8 bases are shared with TRBD1. Trimming took 1 base from V and 10 from J; bases not matched to a gene: 6. The CDR3 loop spans 14 amino acids. Germline V CDR1 and CDR2: SGHAT, FQNNGV. CDR3 sequence reads: CASSLGTGPLPQHF. CDR3 bases: TGTGCCAGCAGCTTAGGGACAGGGCCCCTTCCCCAGCATTTT.

The chain is built from TRBV5-1 and TRBJ2-5, with 7 bases identical to TRBD2. The CDR3 has 14 amino acids. The ends lost 4 bases at V and 3 bases at J; junction bases unmatched: 6. Germline lookup yields CDR1 SGHRS and CDR2 YFSETQ. The CDR3 protein is CASSPGGTEETQYF. In DNA, the CDR3 is TGCGCCAGCAGCCCGGGGGGAACGGAAGAGACCCAGTACTTC.

The J gene is TRBJ1-5, the V gene TRBV28; D is possibly TRBD1 (5 bases). V shed 7 bases and J shed 5 bases, with 12 bases lying between them. Germline assignment: CDR1 MDHEN and CDR2 SYDVKM. The CDR3 length is 13 residues. For the CDR3, the DNA is TGTGCCAGCAAGGAAGGGGTCCATCAGCCCCAGCATTTT. It codes for CASKEGVHQPQHF.